This section outlines one TCR beta chain sequence together with its context. This sample was taken from a study of CD8 T cells in Susac syndrome. When the RNA was reverse transcribed, random hexamers were used with an input of roughly 0.45 to 1 ug. MiXCR, applied by TCRdb to the immunoSEQ multiplex PCR reads, yields one record per CDR3 protein. The table shows 100,000 to 150,000 distinct CDR3 sequences, with 75% to 90% occurring only once. CDR1 and CDR2 from the germline V gene are SGHDN and FVKESK. V lost 4 bases and J lost 0, with 6 bases in between. The CDR3 has 14 residues. Sequencing of TCR beta, carried out with a high-throughput approach, was applied to CD8+ and CD4+ T cells from the blood. Relapsing-remitting disease, either stable or active, was present in the multiple sclerosis controls, who were treatment-naive patients. TEMRA cells underwent FACS enrichment and CD8+ and CD4+ T cells underwent negative isolation.

The gene calls are TRBV14 and TRBJ1-4; D call uncertain. The sample was CD8+ T cells from PBMCs. The source of this sequence is a human donor with multiple sclerosis. As DNA, the CDR3 is TGTGCCAGCAGCCCCTTTGCAACTAATGAAAAACTGTTTTTT. This gives the protein CASSPFATNEKLFF.